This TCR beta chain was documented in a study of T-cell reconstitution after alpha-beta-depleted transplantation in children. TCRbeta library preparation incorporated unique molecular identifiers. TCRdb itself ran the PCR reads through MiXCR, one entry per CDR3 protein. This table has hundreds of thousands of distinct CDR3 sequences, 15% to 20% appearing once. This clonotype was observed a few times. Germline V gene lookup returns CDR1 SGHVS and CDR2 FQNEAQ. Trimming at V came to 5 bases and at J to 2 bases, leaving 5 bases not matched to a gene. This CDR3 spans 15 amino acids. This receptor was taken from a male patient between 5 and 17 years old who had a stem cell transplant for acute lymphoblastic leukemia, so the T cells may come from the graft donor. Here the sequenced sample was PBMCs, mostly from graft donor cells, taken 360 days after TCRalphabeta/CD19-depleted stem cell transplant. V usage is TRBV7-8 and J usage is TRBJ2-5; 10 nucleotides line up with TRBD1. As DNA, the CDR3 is TGTGCCAGCAGCCCCAGGGACAGGGGACAAGAGACCCAGTACTTC. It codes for CASSPRDRGQETQYF.